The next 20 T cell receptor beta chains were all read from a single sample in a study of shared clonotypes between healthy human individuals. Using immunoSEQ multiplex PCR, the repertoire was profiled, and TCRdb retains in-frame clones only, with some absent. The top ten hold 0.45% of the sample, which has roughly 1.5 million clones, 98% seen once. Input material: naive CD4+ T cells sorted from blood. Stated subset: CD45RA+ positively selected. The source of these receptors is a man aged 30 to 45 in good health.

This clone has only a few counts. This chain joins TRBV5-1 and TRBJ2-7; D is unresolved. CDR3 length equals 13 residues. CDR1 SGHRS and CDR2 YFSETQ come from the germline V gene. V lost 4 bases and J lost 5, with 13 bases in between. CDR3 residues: CASSEPTPNEQYF. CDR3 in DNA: TGCGCCAGCAGCGAACCGACACCCAACGAGCAGTACTTC.

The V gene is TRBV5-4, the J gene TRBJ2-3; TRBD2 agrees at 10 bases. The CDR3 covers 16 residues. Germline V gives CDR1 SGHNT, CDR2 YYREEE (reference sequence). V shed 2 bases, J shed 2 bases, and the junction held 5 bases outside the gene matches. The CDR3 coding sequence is TGTGCCAGCAGCTTCGGGACTAGCGTAATCACAGATACGCAGTATTTT. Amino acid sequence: CASSFGTSVITDTQYF.

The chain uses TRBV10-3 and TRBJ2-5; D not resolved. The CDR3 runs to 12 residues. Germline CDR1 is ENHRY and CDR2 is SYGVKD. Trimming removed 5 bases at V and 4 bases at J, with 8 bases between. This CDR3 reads CAISNIPETQYF. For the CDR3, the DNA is TGTGCCATCAGTAATATCCCAGAGACCCAGTACTTC.

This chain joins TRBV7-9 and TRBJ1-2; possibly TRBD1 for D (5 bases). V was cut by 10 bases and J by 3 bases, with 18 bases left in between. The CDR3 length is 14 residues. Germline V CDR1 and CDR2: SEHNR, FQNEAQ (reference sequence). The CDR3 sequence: CAIPPAGPDYGYTF. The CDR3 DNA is TGTGCCATTCCCCCCGCAGGGCCAGACTATGGCTACACCTTC. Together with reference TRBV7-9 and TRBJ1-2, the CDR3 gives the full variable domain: DTGVSQNPRHKITKRGQNVTFRCDPISEHNRLYWYRQTLGQGPEFLTYFQNEAQLEKSRLLSDRFSAERPKGSFSTLEIQRTEQGDSAMYLCAIPPAGPDYGYTFGSGTRLTVV.

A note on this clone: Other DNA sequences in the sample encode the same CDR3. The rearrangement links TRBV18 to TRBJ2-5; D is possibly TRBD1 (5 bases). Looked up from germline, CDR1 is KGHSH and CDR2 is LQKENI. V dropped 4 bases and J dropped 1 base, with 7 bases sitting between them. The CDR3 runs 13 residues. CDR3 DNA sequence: TGTGCCAGCTCACTGGGGCCCCAAGAGACCCAGTACTTC. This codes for CASSLGPQETQYF.

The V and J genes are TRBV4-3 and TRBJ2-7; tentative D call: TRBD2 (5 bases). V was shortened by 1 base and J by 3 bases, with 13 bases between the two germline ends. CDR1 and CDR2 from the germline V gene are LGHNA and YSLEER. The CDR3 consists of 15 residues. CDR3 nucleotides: TGCGCCAGCAGCCAAGGTTTAGGAAGCGGCTACGAGCAGTACTTC. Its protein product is CASSQGLGSGYEQYF.

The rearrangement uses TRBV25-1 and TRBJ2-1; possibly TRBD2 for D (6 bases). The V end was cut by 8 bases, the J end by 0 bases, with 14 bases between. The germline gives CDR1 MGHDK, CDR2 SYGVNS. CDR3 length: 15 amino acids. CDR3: CASGGKAGSYNEQFF. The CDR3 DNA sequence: TGTGCCAGCGGCGGAAAAGCGGGCTCCTACAATGAGCAGTTCTTC.

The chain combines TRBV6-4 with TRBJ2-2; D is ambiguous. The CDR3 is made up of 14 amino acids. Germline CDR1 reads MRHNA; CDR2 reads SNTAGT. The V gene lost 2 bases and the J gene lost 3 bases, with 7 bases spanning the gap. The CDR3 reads CASSDRGDTGELFF. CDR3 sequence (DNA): TGTGCCAGCAGTGACCGTGGCGACACCGGGGAGCTGTTTTTT.

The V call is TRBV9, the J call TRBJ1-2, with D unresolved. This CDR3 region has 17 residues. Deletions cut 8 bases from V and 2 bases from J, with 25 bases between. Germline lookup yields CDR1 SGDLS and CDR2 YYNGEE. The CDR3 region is CASSESSVQLKNYGYTF. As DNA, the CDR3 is TGTGCCAGTTCCGAAAGCTCAGTGCAACTCAAAAACTATGGCTACACCTTC. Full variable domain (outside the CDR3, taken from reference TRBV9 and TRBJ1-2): DSGVTQTPKHLITATGQRVTLRCSPRSGDLSVYWYQQSLDQGLQFLIQYYNGEERAKGNILERFSAQQFPDLHSELNLSSLELGDSALYFCASSESSVQLKNYGYTFGSGTRLTVV.

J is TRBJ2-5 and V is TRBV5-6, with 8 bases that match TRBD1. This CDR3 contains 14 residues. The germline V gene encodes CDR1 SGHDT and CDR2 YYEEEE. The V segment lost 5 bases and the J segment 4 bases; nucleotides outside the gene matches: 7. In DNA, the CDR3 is TGTGCCAGCAGTCCTGACAGGGGAAGAGAGACCCAGTACTTC. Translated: CASSPDRGRETQYF.

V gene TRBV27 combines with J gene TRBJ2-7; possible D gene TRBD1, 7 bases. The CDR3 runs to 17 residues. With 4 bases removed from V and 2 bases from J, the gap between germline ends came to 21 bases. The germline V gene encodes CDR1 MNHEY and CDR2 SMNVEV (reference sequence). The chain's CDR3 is CASSYQSPTGRPYEQYF. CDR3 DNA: TGTGCCAGCAGTTACCAATCGCCGACAGGGAGGCCCTACGAGCAGTACTTC.

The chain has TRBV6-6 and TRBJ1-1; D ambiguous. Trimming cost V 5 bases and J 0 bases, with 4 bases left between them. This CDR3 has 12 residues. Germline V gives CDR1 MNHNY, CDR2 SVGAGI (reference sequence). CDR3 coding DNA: TGTGCCAGCAGTGCCGTGAACACTGAAGCTTTCTTT. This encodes CASSAVNTEAFF.

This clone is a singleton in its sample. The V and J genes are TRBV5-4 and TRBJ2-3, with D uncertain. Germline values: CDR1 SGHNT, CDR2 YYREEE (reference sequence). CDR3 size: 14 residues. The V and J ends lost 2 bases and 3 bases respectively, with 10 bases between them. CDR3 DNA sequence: TGTGCCAGCAGCTTTAAAGGAGTTACAGATACGCAGTATTTT. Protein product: CASSFKGVTDTQYF. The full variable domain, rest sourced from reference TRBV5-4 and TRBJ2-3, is ETGVTQSPTHLIKTRGQQVTLRCSSQSGHNTVSWYQQALGQGPQFIFQYYREEENGRGNFPPRFSGLQFPNYSSELNVNALELDDSALYLCASSFKGVTDTQYFGPGTRLTVL.

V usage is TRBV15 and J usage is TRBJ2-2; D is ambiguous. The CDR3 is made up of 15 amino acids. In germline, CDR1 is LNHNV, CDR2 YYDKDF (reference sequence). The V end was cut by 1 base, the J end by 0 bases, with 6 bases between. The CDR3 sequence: CATSRGGANTGELFF. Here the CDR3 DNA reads TGTGCCACCAGCAGAGGTGGAGCGAACACCGGGGAGCTGTTTTTT. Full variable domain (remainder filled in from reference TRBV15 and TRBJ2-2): DAMVIQNPRYQVTQFGKPVTLSCSQTLNHNVMYWYQQKSSQAPKLLFHYYDKDFNNEADTPDNFQSRRPNTSFCFLDIRSPGLGDTAMYLCATSRGGANTGELFFGEGSRLTVL.

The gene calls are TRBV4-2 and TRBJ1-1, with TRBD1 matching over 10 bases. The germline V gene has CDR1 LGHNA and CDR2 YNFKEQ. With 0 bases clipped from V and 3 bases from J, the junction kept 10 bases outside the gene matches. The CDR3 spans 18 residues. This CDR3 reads CASSQDVGQGFEDTEAFF. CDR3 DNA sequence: TGTGCCAGCAGCCAAGATGTGGGACAGGGGTTTGAGGACACTGAAGCTTTCTTT.

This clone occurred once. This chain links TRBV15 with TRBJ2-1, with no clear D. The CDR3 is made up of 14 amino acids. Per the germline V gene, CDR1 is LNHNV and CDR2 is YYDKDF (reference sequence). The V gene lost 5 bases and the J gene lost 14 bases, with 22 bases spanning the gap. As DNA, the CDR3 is TGTGCCACCAGCTTAGAGCGAAGCTCACAACGGGAGTTCTTC. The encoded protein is CATSLERSSQREFF.

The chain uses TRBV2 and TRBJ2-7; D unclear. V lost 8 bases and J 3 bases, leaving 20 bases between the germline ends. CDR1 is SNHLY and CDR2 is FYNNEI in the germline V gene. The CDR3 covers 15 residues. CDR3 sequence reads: CASAKQRLVSYEQYF. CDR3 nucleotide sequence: TGTGCCAGCGCGAAGCAGAGACTCGTCAGCTACGAGCAGTACTTC. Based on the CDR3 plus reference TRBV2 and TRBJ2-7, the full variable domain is EPEVTQTPSHQVTQMGQEVILRCVPISNHLYFYWYRQILGQKVEFLVSFYNNEISEKSEIFDDQFSVERPDGSNFTLKIRSTKLEDSAMYFCASAKQRLVSYEQYFGPGTRLTVT.

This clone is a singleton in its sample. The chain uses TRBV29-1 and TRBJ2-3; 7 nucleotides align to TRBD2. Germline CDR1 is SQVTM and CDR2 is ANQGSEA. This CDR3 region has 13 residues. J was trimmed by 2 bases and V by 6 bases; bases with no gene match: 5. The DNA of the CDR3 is TGCAGCGTGAAGCGGGACCACACAGATACGCAGTATTTT. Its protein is CSVKRDHTDTQYF.

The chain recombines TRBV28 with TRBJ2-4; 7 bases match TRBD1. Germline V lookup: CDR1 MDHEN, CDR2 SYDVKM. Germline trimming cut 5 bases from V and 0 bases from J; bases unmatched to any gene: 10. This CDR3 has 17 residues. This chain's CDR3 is CASSTFPGQLAKNIQYF. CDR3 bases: TGTGCCAGCAGTACCTTTCCGGGACAGCTAGCCAAAAACATTCAGTACTTC.

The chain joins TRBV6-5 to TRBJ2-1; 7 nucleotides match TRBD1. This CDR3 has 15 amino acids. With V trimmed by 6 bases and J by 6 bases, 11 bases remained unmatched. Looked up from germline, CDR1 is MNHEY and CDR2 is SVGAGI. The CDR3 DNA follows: TGTGCCAGCAGCCGACAGGGTAAGTCTACCAATGAGCAGTTCTTC. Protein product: CASSRQGKSTNEQFF.